The 6 T cell receptor beta chains given below trace back to one sample, sequenced in a study of control samples from healthy donors and cancer patients. Generated by immunoSEQ multiplex PCR, the TCRdb table keeps only in-frame clones and is missing some. The table has 45,000 or so clones, about 91% seen once. Sample: PBMCs. These receptors were taken from a woman in her forties with head and neck cancer.

The chain has TRBV9 and TRBJ2-3; TRBD2 aligns across 9 bases. The CDR3 is made up of 17 amino acids. Germline V CDR1 and CDR2: SGDLS, YYNGEE. V lost 4 bases and J lost 3; bases outside the gene matches: 12. The CDR3 reads CASSLSGGTTRTDTQYF. The CDR3 coding sequence is TGTGCCAGCAGCCTTAGCGGGGGAACAACTCGGACAGATACGCAGTATTTT. Together with reference TRBV9 and TRBJ2-3, the CDR3 gives the full variable domain: DSGVTQTPKHLITATGQRVTLRCSPRSGDLSVYWYQQSLDQGLQFLIQYYNGEERAKGNILERFSAQQFPDLHSELNLSSLELGDSALYFCASSLSGGTTRTDTQYFGPGTRLTVL.

This chain uses TRBV23-1 with TRBJ2-1; 11 bases map to TRBD2. TRBV23-1 is classed as an ORF, of uncertain function. This CDR3 has 19 amino acids. The ends lost 2 bases at V and 3 bases at J; junction bases unmatched: 12. The chain's CDR3 is CASSQSSLAGGTHYNEQFF. CDR3 bases: TGCGCCAGCAGTCAAAGTTCGCTAGCGGGGGGCACACACTACAATGAGCAGTTCTTC.

CDR3 loop: CASSLQAGINNANYGYTF. In DNA, the CDR3 is TGTGCCAGCAGTCTCCAGGCGGGGATAAATAATGCTAACTATGGCTACACCTTC. The rearrangement links TRBV6-6 to TRBJ1-2; D is uncertain. There are 18 residues in the CDR3. Germline CDR1 MNHNY, CDR2 SVGAGI (reference sequence). Trimming removed 5 bases from V and 0 bases from J, with 22 bases in between.

The chain has TRBV7-9 and TRBJ1-3, with 7 bases aligning to TRBD1. CDR3 size: 14 residues. In germline, CDR1 is SEHNR, CDR2 FQNEAQ (reference sequence). The trim removed 5 bases at V and 6 bases at J, leaving 7 bases unmatched. The CDR3 sequence is CASSPQGGLNTIYF. The CDR3 DNA reads TGTGCCAGCAGCCCGCAAGGGGGCCTAAACACCATATATTTT.

The J gene is TRBJ2-5, the V gene TRBV12-3 or TRBV12-4, with D possibly TRBD1 on 5 matching bases. The CDR3 covers 12 residues. V was clipped by 3 bases and J by 6 bases, with 8 bases between them. The CDR3: CASSFDRQTQYF. The CDR3 coding sequence is TGTGCCAGCAGTTTCGACAGACAGACCCAGTACTTC.

For the CDR3, the DNA is TGTGCCAGCAGCTCGGAGTCCTACGAGCAGTACTTC. Its protein product is CASSSESYEQYF. The chain links TRBV7-9 to TRBJ2-7, with unresolved D. The CDR3 sequence is 12 residues long. Per the germline V gene, CDR1 is SEHNR and CDR2 is FQNEAQ (reference sequence). Trimming shortened V by 4 bases and J by 1 base, and 5 bases separated the two germline ends.